The rows below give T cell receptor beta chains drawn from one sample of a study of spatial heterogeneity in lung cancer. TCRdb re-derived calls from the 5' RACE reads in MiXCR, one entry per CDR3 protein. The profile covers about 50,000 distinct CDR3 sequences, with about 7.4% appearing a single time and 10% to 15% taken by the ten largest. Sequenced material: PBMCs, taken at surgery. The receptors were gathered from a female donor with early-stage non-small cell lung cancer. The CDR3 runs from the conserved cysteine through the conserved F or W. A D gene is named only where the DNA matches it firmly. Clone size is stated in some rows and not others, as once, few, many or a class when expanded.

>-|TRBV27|TRBJ1-5|few
TGTGCCAGCAGTCCACGACAGAATAGCAATCAGCCCCAGCATTTT
CASSPRQNSNQPQHF
>TRBD1|TRBV20-1|TRBJ1-4|few
TGCAGTGCCCAAGGCGGGACAGAGGAGAATGAAAAACTGTTTTTT
CSAQGGTEENEKLFF
>-|TRBV7-2|TRBJ1-5|-
TGTGCCAGCAGCTTATCGGGCAGTCAGCCCCAGCATTTT
CASSLSGSQPQHF
>-|TRBV9|TRBJ2-5|few
TGTGCCAGCGGTGGAGAGACCCAGTACTTC
CASGGETQYF
>TRBD2|TRBV2|TRBJ2-3|many
TGTGCCACGGCGGGGGTGTCAGATACGCAGTATTTT
CATAGVSDTQYF
>-|TRBV6-1|TRBJ1-5|many
TGTGCCAGCAGTGGGGGCAGTACCAATCAGCCCCAGCATTTT
CASSGGSTNQPQHF
>-|TRBV12-3/TRBV12-4|TRBJ1-1|many
TGTGCCAGCTTCTGGGTGGGACACCCGAACACTGAAGCTTTCTTT
CASFWVGHPNTEAFF
>-|TRBV7-2|TRBJ1-2|many
TGTGCCAGCAGTTTCCGAAACACCGGGACGGGCTTGGGGGGCTACACCTTC
CASSFRNTGTGLGGYTF
>-|TRBV7-2|TRBJ1-2|many
TGTGCCAGCAGCTTAGGGGTCAGGCCGAATAACTATGGCTACACCTTC
CASSLGVRPNNYGYTF
>TRBD1|TRBV7-2|TRBJ2-7|many
TGTGCCAGCAGCTCATTTCGGGGCGCCGGGACAGGGGGCTCCTACGAGCAGTACTTC
CASSSFRGAGTGGSYEQYF
>TRBD1|TRBV28|TRBJ1-1|few
TGTGCCTGGGGGGAGGGGGCCAGGTACACTGAAGCTTTCTTT
CAWGEGARYTEAFF
>TRBD1|TRBV7-2|TRBJ1-3|-
TGTGCCAGCAGCTTCCCGCCAGGGGGCGCAGGTGGAAACACCATATATTTT
CASSFPPGGAGGNTIYF
>TRBD2|TRBV20-1|TRBJ2-1|-
TGCAGTGCTAGTCAAGCGGGGGGGCAGGCGGGTGAGCAGTTCTTC
CSASQAGGQAGEQFF
>TRBD1|TRBV3-1|TRBJ2-2|many
TGTGCCAGCAGTTTAGGGGGCGCGGTCACCGGGGAGCTGTTTTTT
CASSLGGAVTGELFF
>TRBD1|TRBV4-3|TRBJ1-2|few
TGCGCCAGCAGCCAGGCCGGGGACAGGGGCCGCACTAACTATGGCTACACCTTC
CASSQAGDRGRTNYGYTF
>TRBD1|TRBV2|TRBJ1-1|-
TGTGCCAGCATGAGGGACAGGGGGCGCCTAAGCACTGAAGCTTTCTTT
CASMRDRGRLSTEAFF
>TRBD1|TRBV9|TRBJ1-2|few
TGTGCCAGCTTTGGACAGGGGCCTTATGGCTACACCTTC
CASFGQGPYGYTF
>-|TRBV2|TRBJ1-4|few
TGTGCCAGCAGTCAGGTCTATCAGGAAAAACTGTTTTTT
CASSQVYQEKLFF
>-|TRBV7-2|TRBJ2-2|few
TGTGCCAGCAGCTTCTACAGCGGGGAGCTGTTTTTT
CASSFYSGELFF
>TRBD1|TRBV20-1|TRBJ2-1|few
TGCAGTGCTAGAAGGGGACAGGTTTACAATGAGCAGTTCTTC
CSARRGQVYNEQFF
>TRBD2|TRBV11-2|TRBJ2-3|-
TGTGCCAGCAGCTTAGTCGGGCTAGCGGGGGCCAGCACAGATACGCAGTATTTT
CASSLVGLAGASTDTQYF
>TRBD2|TRBV6-5|TRBJ2-3|-
TGTGCCAGCACTTTGAGCGGGGGGCGCACAGATACGCAGTATTTT
CASTLSGGRTDTQYF
>TRBD1|TRBV11-2|TRBJ1-6|-
TGTGCCAGCAGCTCCAGCCGGGACAGCTCCTATAATTCACCCCTCCACTTT
CASSSSRDSSYNSPLHF
>-|TRBV5-5|TRBJ1-5|-
TGTGCCAGCAGCTTGGGGTCCGGTCCTGATCAGCCCCAGCATTTT
CASSLGSGPDQPQHF
>-|TRBV18|TRBJ1-1|few
TGTGCCAGCTCACGAACGGACATGAACACTGAAGCTTTCTTT
CASSRTDMNTEAFF
>-|TRBV28|TRBJ2-7|-
TGTGCCAGCAGTCTGGGCTACAGTTACGACGAGCAGTACTTC
CASSLGYSYDEQYF
>-|TRBV7-2|TRBJ2-5|few
TGTGCCAGCAGCTTAGTGGGCGGTGGAGAGACCCAGTACTTC
CASSLVGGGETQYF
>TRBD2|TRBV2|TRBJ2-1|few
TGTGCCAGCAGGATAGCGGGGGGGCCGATCAATGAGCAGTTCTTC
CASRIAGGPINEQFF
>TRBD1|TRBV5-6|TRBJ1-6|few
TGTGCCAGCAGCTTGGGCGGGGACAGGGGGCTTAATTCACCCCTCCACTTT
CASSLGGDRGLNSPLHF
>-|TRBV6-2/TRBV6-3|TRBJ1-5|many
TGTGCCAGCAGTTACGGGACAACTTACAATCAGCCCCAGCATTTT
CASSYGTTYNQPQHF
>-|TRBV19|TRBJ1-5|-
TGTGCCAGTAGCCCCCAGGATGATCAGCCCCAGCATTTT
CASSPQDDQPQHF
>-|TRBV11-2|TRBJ2-7|-
TGTGCCAGCAGCTTAGACAGTTCCTACGAGCAGTACTTC
CASSLDSSYEQYF
>TRBD1|TRBV27|TRBJ1-6|-
TGTGCCAGCAGACTATTATTTGAGACAGGGGCAAATAATTCACCCCTCCACTTT
CASRLLFETGANNSPLHF
>-|TRBV6-6|TRBJ1-4|few
TGTGCCAGCAGCGACACCACCGTTGCCGAAAAACTGTTTTTT
CASSDTTVAEKLFF
>-|TRBV10-2|TRBJ1-1|many
TGCGCCAGCATCCTAGGTGGGTCTGGTGGCACTGAAGCTTTCTTT
CASILGGSGGTEAFF
>TRBD2|TRBV11-2|TRBJ2-1|many
TGTGCCAGCAGCTTAAGGCTAGCGGGGTTAAATGAGCAGTTCTTC
CASSLRLAGLNEQFF
>TRBD1|TRBV12-3/TRBV12-4|TRBJ2-1|many
TGTGCCAGCAGTTTCGCCGCGGGACAGGGTCGCGAGCAGTTCTTC
CASSFAAGQGREQFF
>TRBD1|TRBV27|TRBJ2-3|-
TGTGCCTCCTCCCTGGGGACAGGGCTTAGCACAGATACGCAGTATTTT
CASSLGTGLSTDTQYF
>-|TRBV23-1|TRBJ2-7|many
TGCGCCAGCAGTCGGGACAAAGCCTACGAGCAGTACTTC
CASSRDKAYEQYF
>-|TRBV20-1|TRBJ1-5|many
TGCAGTGCCATCCAGGGACAAGCCCACGGGGCCCAGCATTTT
CSAIQGQAHGAQHF
>TRBD1|TRBV29-1|TRBJ1-2|few
TGCAGCGTCCGCTCAGGGGGCGAATATGGCTACACCTTC
CSVRSGGEYGYTF
>-|TRBV7-9|TRBJ2-7|-
TGTGCCAGCAGCTTACCTTCTACCTACGAGCAGTACTTC
CASSLPSTYEQYF
>-|TRBV28|TRBJ1-5|many
TGTGCCAGCAGTTTATCCTCCCTGGAAAATCAGCCCCAGCATTTT
CASSLSSLENQPQHF
>-|TRBV10-3|TRBJ2-1|many
TGTGCCATCAGTGAGTATGGGACCTACAATGAGCAGTTCTTC
CAISEYGTYNEQFF
>-|TRBV10-3|TRBJ1-1|-
TGTGCCACGAATGGGGGAGGGGGATCAGCTTTCTTT
CATNGGGGSAFF
>TRBD2|TRBV7-2|TRBJ2-5|few
TGTGCCAGCAGCGCGATGACTAGCGGGGTAGAGACCCAGTACTTC
CASSAMTSGVETQYF
>-|TRBV4-3|TRBJ2-2|few
TGCGCCAGCAGCCAAGATCCTCACAGCAACACCGGGGAGCTGTTTTTT
CASSQDPHSNTGELFF
>-|TRBV7-2|TRBJ1-3|-
TGTGCCAGCAGCCCCAGAGGGGGTCTTGGAAACACCATATATTTT
CASSPRGGLGNTIYF
>-|TRBV6-1|TRBJ1-6|many
TGTGCCAGCACTGTACAGGCTTATAATTCACCCCTCCACTTT
CASTVQAYNSPLHF
>-|TRBV6-2/TRBV6-3|TRBJ1-5|many
TGTGCCAGCAGCCCGGGGCAGACTAGCAATCAGCCCCAGCATTTT
CASSPGQTSNQPQHF
>-|TRBV12-3/TRBV12-4|TRBJ2-3|many
TGTGCCAGCAGTGACTCTAGGGGTACGCAGTATTTT
CASSDSRGTQYF
>TRBD1|TRBV20-1|TRBJ1-2|-
TGCAGTGCTGCTAGACAGGGTCCTAACTATGGCTACACCTTC
CSAARQGPNYGYTF
>-|TRBV20-1|TRBJ1-5|-
TGCAGTGCTAGAGGAGGAAGGACTGGGAGAGGAAATCAGCCCCAGCATTTT
CSARGGRTGRGNQPQHF
>-|TRBV6-2/TRBV6-3|TRBJ1-5|few
TGTGCCAGCTCAAGTACAGGGCCACACAATCAGCCCCAGCATTTT
CASSSTGPHNQPQHF
>-|TRBV20-1|TRBJ1-2|many
TGCAGTGCTGCGCCAGGGGCCTATGGCTACACCTTC
CSAAPGAYGYTF